The 27 T cell receptor beta chains below all came from one sample that was sequenced in a study of control samples from healthy donors and cancer patients. The repertoire was sequenced with immunoSEQ multiplex PCR; TCRdb's copy has only in-frame clones and lacks some. This sample has 150,000 to 200,000 clones, with 85% to 95% found just once. The sample taken for sequencing was blood. Receptor source: a woman aged 60 to 75 in good health.

V is TRBV7-2 and J is TRBJ2-1; 10 nucleotides match TRBD2. Germline V lookup: CDR1 SGHTA, CDR2 FQGNSA. The CDR3 is made up of 19 amino acids. After removal of 4 bases from V and 3 bases from J, the junction contained 15 bases not matched to a gene. The chain's CDR3 is CASSSLLGLAGERYNEQFF. The CDR3 DNA sequence: TGTGCCAGCAGCTCCCTATTGGGTCTAGCGGGGGAACGCTACAATGAGCAGTTCTTC.

This sequence joins TRBV15 and TRBJ1-2, with D perhaps TRBD1 (5 bases). The germline V gene encodes CDR1 LNHNV and CDR2 YYDKDF (reference sequence). With 0 bases removed from V and 5 bases from J, the gap between germline ends came to 7 bases. The CDR3 has 13 amino acids. CDR3 sequence (DNA): TGTGCCACCAGCAGAGATAGGGGATATGGCTACACCTTC. Encoded protein: CATSRDRGYGYTF.

V and J are TRBV18 and TRBJ2-3; the match to TRBD1 covers 10 bases. Trimming removed 4 bases from V and 5 bases from J; junction bases left unmatched: 6. From germline, CDR1 is KGHSH and CDR2 LQKENI. This CDR3 has 15 amino acids. The DNA of the CDR3 is TGTGCCAGCTCACAAACCGGGACAGGGGTAGATACGCAGTATTTT. Amino acids: CASSQTGTGVDTQYF.

V and J are TRBV14 and TRBJ1-1; D is possibly TRBD1 (5 bases). The CDR3 runs 13 residues. V dropped 1 base and J dropped 5 bases, with 8 bases sitting between them. Per the germline V gene, CDR1 is SGHDN and CDR2 is FVKESK. The DNA of the CDR3 is TGTGCCAGCAGCCAAGTCGGGGGGACTGAAGCTTTCTTT. Translated: CASSQVGGTEAFF. Full variable domain (rest looked up from reference TRBV14 and TRBJ1-1): EAGVTQFPSHSVIEKGQTVTLRCDPISGHDNLYWYRRVMGKEIKFLLHFVKESKQDESGMPNNRFLAERTGGTYSTLKVQPAELEDSGVYFCASSQVGGTEAFFGQGTRLTVV.

The chain employs TRBV6-5 and TRBJ2-5; D gene uncertain. V lost 0 bases to trimming and J lost 5 bases, with 7 bases between them. Germline CDR1 is MNHEY and CDR2 is SVGAGI. CDR3 length: 13 amino acids. In DNA, the CDR3 is TGTGCCAGCAGTTACTCCTATCGGGAGACCCAGTACTTC. It translates to CASSYSYRETQYF.

The chain links TRBV4-1 to TRBJ1-1, with 11 bases fitting TRBD1. The V segment lost 0 bases and the J segment 10 bases; nucleotides outside the gene matches: 7. Germline V gene lookup returns CDR1 MGHRA and CDR2 YSYEKL. The CDR3 loop spans 15 amino acids. CDR3: CASSQEGTGGRVAFF. CDR3 in DNA: TGCGCCAGCAGCCAAGAGGGGACAGGGGGAAGGGTAGCTTTCTTT.

This rearrangement joins TRBV7-2 to TRBJ2-3, with D uncertain. V lost 6 bases, J lost 0 bases, and 10 bases lay in between. The CDR3 totals 14 residues. Germline CDR1 SGHTA, CDR2 FQGNSA. The CDR3 sequence is CASSQTASTDTQYF. The CDR3 nucleotides are TGTGCCAGCAGTCAAACAGCGAGCACAGATACGCAGTATTTT.

The J gene is TRBJ2-3, the V gene TRBV5-4; D is undetermined. Between the trimmed V and J ends, which lost 5 bases and 5 bases, there was a span of 12 bases. The CDR3 loop spans 13 amino acids. In germline, CDR1 is SGHNT, CDR2 YYREEE (reference sequence). The CDR3 bases are TGTGCCAGCAGTTTCGAGCGAGGAGATACGCAGTATTTT. Protein sequence: CASSFERGDTQYF.

This rearrangement joins TRBV6-5 to TRBJ1-3; 8 bases align to TRBD1. CDR3 length: 14 amino acids. Germline CDR1 and CDR2: MNHEY and SVGAGI. J lost 7 bases, V lost 4 bases, and 6 bases had no gene match. The CDR3 region is CASSFDRGSNTIYF. As DNA, the CDR3 is TGTGCCAGCAGTTTCGACAGGGGAAGTAACACCATATATTTT.

V and J are TRBV28 and TRBJ2-1; tentative D call: TRBD2 (6 bases). Trimming removed 2 bases at V and 4 bases at J, with 9 bases between. The CDR3 has 14 residues. Germline CDR1 reads MDHEN; CDR2 reads SYDVKM. DNA of the CDR3: TGTGCCAGCAGTTTACGGGGGAAATACAATGAGCAGTTCTTC. Encoded protein: CASSLRGKYNEQFF.

The V and J genes are TRBV2 and TRBJ1-1; D might be TRBD1 (5 bases). This CDR3 is 14 amino acids long. The V end lost 7 bases, the J end lost 0 bases, and 12 bases lay between the germline ends. Germline lookup yields CDR1 SNHLY and CDR2 FYNNEI. This CDR3 is CASKTGLMNTEAFF. The CDR3 DNA follows: TGTGCCAGCAAAACAGGATTAATGAACACTGAAGCTTTCTTT. The whole variable domain, remainder taken from reference TRBV2 and TRBJ1-1, is EPEVTQTPSHQVTQMGQEVILRCVPISNHLYFYWYRQILGQKVEFLVSFYNNEISEKSEIFDDQFSVERPDGSNFTLKIRSTKLEDSAMYFCASKTGLMNTEAFFGQGTRLTVV.

The V and J genes are TRBV13 and TRBJ1-3; TRBD1 might be the D (6 bases). V lost 4 bases and J 0 bases, leaving 7 bases between the germline ends. The CDR3 runs to 14 residues. CDR1 and CDR2 from the germline V gene are PRHDT and FYEKMQ (reference sequence). The CDR3 is CASSSDSSGNTIYF. The CDR3 DNA sequence: TGTGCCAGCAGCTCGGACAGCTCTGGAAACACCATATATTTT.

This chain uses TRBV6-6 with TRBJ1-2; 8 bases are a match to TRBD1. V was clipped by 3 bases and J by 7 bases; unmatched bases: 10. Germline V gives CDR1 MNHNY, CDR2 SVGAGI (reference sequence). CDR3 length: 15 amino acids. CDR3 amino acids: CASSYRQGSVGGYTF. CDR3 nucleotide sequence: TGTGCCAGCAGTTATAGACAGGGGTCGGTTGGTGGCTACACCTTC.

The chain uses TRBV4-2 and TRBJ2-6; the D is unclear. The ends were cut back, 4 bases at V and 7 bases at J, with 17 bases in the middle. The CDR3 totals 16 residues. Germline V lookup: CDR1 LGHNA, CDR2 YNFKEQ. In DNA, the CDR3 is TGTGCCAGCAGCCGGGGTGTCCTGGGTGAAGCCAACGTCCTGACTTTC. This translates into CASSRGVLGEANVLTF.

The chain combines TRBV19 with TRBJ1-2; D not resolved. This CDR3 has 14 residues. The ends were cut back, 2 bases at V and 1 base at J, with 8 bases in the middle. Germline V gene data show CDR1 as LNHDA and CDR2 as SQIVND (reference sequence). The CDR3 reads CASSIPPYNYGYTF. The CDR3 DNA reads TGTGCCAGTAGTATACCACCCTATAACTATGGCTACACCTTC.

This clone has just one count. J is TRBJ2-1 and V is TRBV6-2 or TRBV6-3; 7 nucleotides match TRBD1. V was clipped by 1 base and J by 5 bases; unmatched bases: 5. The CDR3 covers 15 residues. CDR1 is MNHEY, CDR2 SVGEGT, per germline. CDR3 nucleotide sequence: TGTGCCAGCAGTTACTTGGACAGGTCAAACAATGAGCAGTTCTTC. This gives the protein CASSYLDRSNNEQFF.

The rearrangement joins TRBV4-1 to TRBJ1-3; D is uncertain. Trimming shortened V by 3 bases and J by 0 bases, and 9 bases separated the two germline ends. The CDR3 has 15 amino acids. Germline V gives CDR1 MGHRA, CDR2 YSYEKL. The chain's CDR3 is CASSHTERSGNTIYF. CDR3 in DNA: TGCGCCAGCAGCCACACGGAACGCTCTGGAAACACCATATATTTT.

V usage is TRBV6-2 or TRBV6-3 and J usage is TRBJ1-2; D uncertain. The germline V gene encodes CDR1 MNHEY and CDR2 SVGEGT. The CDR3 consists of 14 residues. With 5 bases removed from V and 6 bases from J, the gap between germline ends came to 16 bases. The CDR3 protein is CASSQPGAGDGYTF. Written as DNA, the CDR3 is TGTGCCAGCAGTCAACCGGGAGCCGGGGATGGCTACACCTTC.

The V gene is TRBV6-5, the J gene TRBJ1-1, with TRBD1 identical over 9 bases. The length of the CDR3 is 14 residues. Germline V gene data show CDR1 as MNHEY and CDR2 as SVGAGI. Trimming cost V 6 bases and J 1 base; bases outside gene matches: 3. This chain's CDR3 is CASRGQGQNTEAFF. The CDR3 nucleotides read TGTGCCAGCAGGGGACAGGGACAGAACACTGAAGCTTTCTTT.

The chain joins TRBV5-8 to TRBJ2-7; 10 positions agree with TRBD2. The CDR3 is made up of 15 amino acids. V was clipped by 2 bases and J by 4 bases; unmatched bases: 6. Germline-derived CDR1 and CDR2 are SGHTS and YDEGEE. The CDR3 DNA is TGTGCCAGCAGCTTTGGAGCGGGGGGGATGTACGAGCAGTACTTC. This encodes CASSFGAGGMYEQYF.

The CDR3 region is CASSVTGGDPSNQPQHF. In nucleotides, the CDR3 is TGTGCCAGCAGTGTGACAGGGGGAGACCCTAGCAATCAGCCCCAGCATTTT. The chain is built from TRBV2 and TRBJ1-5, with 9 bases lining up with TRBD1. Germline V gives CDR1 SNHLY, CDR2 FYNNEI. The CDR3 is 17 residues long. After removal of 4 bases from V and 0 bases from J, the junction contained 7 bases not matched to a gene. Full variable domain (rest looked up from reference TRBV2 and TRBJ1-5): EPEVTQTPSHQVTQMGQEVILRCVPISNHLYFYWYRQILGQKVEFLVSFYNNEISEKSEIFDDQFSVERPDGSNFTLKIRSTKLEDSAMYFCASSVTGGDPSNQPQHFGDGTRLSIL.

V is TRBV18 and J is TRBJ1-4; 7 bases are shared with TRBD1. The J segment lost 12 bases and the V segment lost 4 bases, leaving 20 bases of the junction unmatched. This CDR3 is 17 amino acids long. Per germline, CDR1 KGHSH and CDR2 LQKENI. The CDR3 DNA sequence: TGTGCCAGCTCACAACCGTCCCGGGACAGTGCCGGTACTCAACTGTTTTTT. This encodes CASSQPSRDSAGTQLFF.

V is TRBV5-5 and J is TRBJ1-1; 11 bases are a match to TRBD1. J was trimmed by 8 bases and V by 4 bases; bases with no gene match: 10. The CDR3 extends over 15 amino acids. Looked up from germline, CDR1 is SGHKS and CDR2 is YYEKEE (reference sequence). CDR3 DNA sequence: TGTGCCAGCAGCCCGCAGGGACAGGGGGGTGAAGAAGCTTTCTTT. Amino acid sequence: CASSPQGQGGEEAFF. The complete variable domain, with remaining parts taken from reference TRBV5-5 and TRBJ1-1, reads DAGVTQSPTHLIKTRGQQVTLRCSPISGHKSVSWYQQVLGQGPQFIFQYYEKEERGRGNFPDRFSARQFPNYSSELNVNALLLGDSALYLCASSPQGQGGEEAFFGQGTRLTVV.

This clone was found once. This chain uses TRBV19 with TRBJ2-7; 8 bases align to TRBD1. CDR1 is LNHDA, CDR2 SQIVND, per germline (reference sequence). The ends lost 8 bases at V and 4 bases at J; junction bases unmatched: 13. The CDR3 contains 15 residues. This chain's CDR3 is CASSSLGRQGYEQYF. In nucleotides, the CDR3 is TGTGCCAGTTCCTCATTAGGGCGACAGGGGTACGAGCAGTACTTC. Based on the CDR3 plus reference TRBV19 and TRBJ2-7, the full variable domain is DGGITQSPKYLFRKEGQNVTLSCEQNLNHDAMYWYRQDPGQGLRLIYYSQIVNDFQKGDIAEGYSVSREKKESFPLTVTSAQKNPTAFYLCASSSLGRQGYEQYFGPGTRLTVT.

The J gene is TRBJ1-6, the V gene TRBV7-2; D gene unclear. The length of the CDR3 is 14 residues. Trimming removed 5 bases at V and 7 bases at J, with 12 bases between. In germline, CDR1 is SGHTA, CDR2 FQGNSA. CDR3 region: CASSLITRNSPLHF. In nucleotides, the CDR3 is TGTGCCAGCAGCCTAATCACCAGGAATTCACCCCTCCACTTT.

The J gene is TRBJ2-3, the V gene TRBV10-1; perhaps TRBD2 as D (6 bases). The germline CDR1 and CDR2 sequences are WNHNN and SYGVQD (reference sequence). The CDR3 has 15 amino acids. With 4 bases removed from V and 7 bases from J, the gap between germline ends came to 18 bases. CDR3 DNA: TGCGCCAGCAGTGGGGGGGATCAGAATTTCCATACGCAGTATTTT. As protein: CASSGGDQNFHTQYF.

The rearrangement joins TRBV19 to TRBJ1-5; no clear D gene. The ends were cut back, 4 bases at V and 3 bases at J, with 7 bases in the middle. This CDR3 comprises 13 residues. Germline V lookup: CDR1 LNHDA, CDR2 SQIVND (reference sequence). This CDR3 is CASSTGNNQPQHF. DNA of the CDR3: TGTGCCAGTAGTACCGGGAACAATCAGCCCCAGCATTTT.